This record looks at one T cell receptor beta chain sequence and its context. These data originate in a study of cytomegalovirus exposure and HLA in healthy donors. This CDR3 comprises 18 residues. Trimming removed 0 bases from V and 5 bases from J; junction bases left unmatched: 15. TCRdb's table, derived via immunoSEQ multiplex PCR, lists solely in-frame clones and lacks some. The sample has roughly 50,000 clones, over 85% seen once. Material for sequencing was PBMCs. This TCR derives from a man aged 18-30 years in good health and CMV-seronegative. J is TRBJ2-5 and V is TRBV23-1; 7 positions match TRBD2. TRBV23-1 belongs to the ORF category, with a function that is uncertain. The CDR3 nucleotides are TGCGCCAGCAGTCAATCGGAGGCGGGAAGGCGGGAGTGCGAGACCCAGTACTTC. Its translation is CASSQSEAGRRECETQYF.